The next 12 T cell receptor beta chains were all read from a single sample in a study of OX40 agonist ivuxolimab in advanced cancers. Profiled with immunoSEQ multiplex PCR; TCRdb holds only in-frame clones, not every one. The sample lists 90,000 to 120,000 clones; 75% to 95% were seen once. The source was CD4+ or CD8+ T cells sorted from blood, collected in a trial of the OX40 agonist ivuxolimab. Every receptor here comes from an adult with an advanced solid tumor such as melanoma, head and neck, liver or kidney cancer.

The rearrangement links TRBV19 to TRBJ1-3; no reliable D call. V shed 4 bases and J shed 4 bases, with 20 bases lying between them. This CDR3 has 17 residues. The V gene's germline CDR1 is LNHDA and CDR2 SQIVND (reference sequence). The CDR3 reads CASSNRRATLRGNTIYF. The CDR3 DNA reads as TGTGCCAGTAGTAATCGCCGGGCGACTCTACGCGGAAACACCATATATTTT.

The chain combines TRBV7-6 with TRBJ2-3; D remains ambiguous. V shed 1 base and J shed 2 bases, with 16 bases lying between them. The length of the CDR3 is 17 residues. CDR1 is SGHVS and CDR2 is FNYEAQ in the germline V gene. CDR3 loop: CASSLGAHNLYTDTQYF. CDR3 nucleotide sequence: TGTGCCAGCAGCTTAGGGGCCCACAACCTATACACAGATACGCAGTATTTT.

The gene calls are TRBV7-8 and TRBJ2-5; the D gene is possibly TRBD2 (5 bases). This CDR3 comprises 17 residues. Between the trimmed V and J ends, which lost 6 bases and 1 base, there was a span of 21 bases. Germline assignment: CDR1 SGHVS and CDR2 FQNEAQ. CDR3 in DNA: TGTGCCAGCAGACCCCAGAGGGTTGCCCTGCCCCAAGAGACCCAGTACTTC. It specifies CASRPQRVALPQETQYF.

The rearrangement links TRBV13 to TRBJ2-1, with 11 bases that match TRBD1. This CDR3 is 17 amino acids long. Germline lookup yields CDR1 PRHDT and CDR2 FYEKMQ (reference sequence). Trimming removed 3 bases from V and 0 bases from J; junction bases left unmatched: 4. The CDR3 region is CASSFRTGGGSYNEQFF. The CDR3 nucleotides are TGTGCCAGCAGCTTCCGGACAGGGGGCGGCTCCTACAATGAGCAGTTCTTC.

This chain joins TRBV15 and TRBJ1-5; the D is unclear. Germline CDR1 and CDR2: LNHNV and YYDKDF (reference sequence). The CDR3 has 12 amino acids. The ends were cut back, 0 bases at V and 15 bases at J, with 12 bases in the middle. CDR3 sequence (DNA): TGTGCCACCAGCAGAGATCAGGCCCGTGCGCATTTT. As protein: CATSRDQARAHF. Looking up the rest from reference TRBV15 and TRBJ1-5 gives the full variable domain: DAMVIQNPRYQVTQFGKPVTLSCSQTLNHNVMYWYQQKSSQAPKLLFHYYDKDFNNEADTPDNFQSRRPNTSFCFLDIRSPGLGDTAMYLCATSRDQARAHFGDGTRLSIL.

The V call is TRBV29-1, the J call TRBJ2-7; D not certain. The CDR3 consists of 14 residues. Germline V gene lookup returns CDR1 SQVTM and CDR2 ANQGSEA. The germline V and J ends were trimmed by 1 base and 1 base, with 11 bases remaining between them. CDR3 nucleotide sequence: TGCAGCGTTGAAGCTACCGGACCTTCCTACGAGCAGTACTTC. Its translation: CSVEATGPSYEQYF.

This clone was seen just once. The chain carries TRBV6-6 and TRBJ1-2; D unresolved. In germline, CDR1 is MNHNY, CDR2 SVGAGI (reference sequence). The CDR3 loop spans 12 amino acids. V lost 1 base, J lost 8 bases, and 8 bases lay in between. The CDR3 here is CASSYLVRGYTF. The CDR3, as DNA: TGTGCCAGCAGTTACTTGGTTAGGGGCTACACCTTC.

DNA of the CDR3: TGTGCCACCAGCAGAGTGCGACAGGGCTCTCAGCCCCAGCATTTT. Translation: CATSRVRQGSQPQHF. The rearrangement links TRBV15 to TRBJ1-5; 7 bases fit TRBD1. With 1 base clipped from V and 6 bases from J, the junction kept 6 bases outside the gene matches. CDR3 length equals 15 residues. Per germline, CDR1 LNHNV and CDR2 YYDKDF (reference sequence).

J is TRBJ2-5 and V is TRBV27; TRBD1 might be the D (6 bases). V was cut by 2 bases and J by 5 bases, with 12 bases left in between. This CDR3 comprises 14 residues. Germline assignment: CDR1 MNHEY and CDR2 SMNVEV (reference sequence). CDR3 in amino acids: CASSLEIRGETQYF. As DNA, the CDR3 is TGTGCCAGCAGTTTAGAAATAAGGGGGGAGACCCAGTACTTC.

In its sample, this clone was seen once. This chain connects TRBV2 to TRBJ1-2; D uncertain. Trimming took off 5 bases at V and 8 bases at J, with 9 bases between the two ends. Germline values: CDR1 SNHLY, CDR2 FYNNEI. The CDR3 sequence is 11 residues long. The CDR3 loop reads CASSSPVGYTF. The CDR3 DNA reads TGTGCCAGCAGTAGCCCGGTGGGCTACACCTTC. Supplemented by reference TRBV2 and TRBJ1-2, the full variable domain reads EPEVTQTPSHQVTQMGQEVILRCVPISNHLYFYWYRQILGQKVEFLVSFYNNEISEKSEIFDDQFSVERPDGSNFTLKIRSTKLEDSAMYFCASSSPVGYTFGSGTRLTVV.

The chain joins TRBV6-6 to TRBJ2-7; TRBD2 matches 14 bases. In germline, CDR1 is MNHNY, CDR2 SVGAGI (reference sequence). V dropped 2 bases and J dropped 6; count of bases not matched to a gene: 0. The CDR3 length is 14 residues. DNA for the CDR3: TGTGCCAGCAGTTACGGGACTAGCGGGAGCGAGCAGTACTTC. Its protein product is CASSYGTSGSEQYF.

This clone appeared a single time. This chain joins TRBV2 and TRBJ2-5; 8 bases align to TRBD1. V was pared by 7 bases and J by 5 bases, with 3 bases of the junction left unmatched. CDR1 SNHLY and CDR2 FYNNEI come from the germline V gene. The CDR3 totals 12 residues. The CDR3 loop reads CASKRQGETQYF. The CDR3 region has the DNA TGTGCCAGCAAAAGACAGGGGGAGACCCAGTACTTC.